These 20 T cell receptor beta chains were all obtained from the same sample, sequenced in a study of blood T cell repertoires in COVID-19 (TCRdb year 2020). Library construction relied on the immunoSEQ multiplex PCR assay. What TCRdb holds here is the immuneACCESS table cut down to in-frame rearrangements. Part of the clones is not present; checked against another copy, under half of the missing clones reflect an unresolved V gene, and the others are unexplained. The sample includes under 150,000 clones, with about 82% observed a single time. The leading ten clones occupy under 3% of the sample. The sample consisted of peripheral blood. The receptors shown here come from a woman aged 35 to 49 with active or convalescent COVID-19.

The J gene is TRBJ1-4, the V gene TRBV11-2, with 9 bases identical to TRBD1. The CDR3 length is 17 residues. The germline CDR1 and CDR2 sequences are SGHAT and FQNNGV. J lost 0 bases, V lost 6 bases, and 8 bases had no gene match. This CDR3 reads CASSPGQGRATNEKLFF. The CDR3 region has the DNA TGTGCCAGCAGTCCGGGACAGGGTAGGGCAACTAATGAAAAACTGTTTTTT.

The chain combines TRBV6-5 with TRBJ1-4; D perhaps matches TRBD1 (6 bases). Germline V gene data show CDR1 as MNHEY and CDR2 as SVGAGI. Trimming pared 5 bases from V and 2 bases from J, leaving 9 bases between. The CDR3 has 14 amino acids. Written as DNA, the CDR3 is TGTGCCAGCAGTCCAGGGGTTACTAATGAAAAACTGTTTTTT. It yields the protein CASSPGVTNEKLFF.

CDR3 residues: CASSYRGQGEAFF. CDR3 in DNA: TGTGCCAGCAGTTACAGGGGGCAAGGAGAAGCTTTCTTT. This chain connects TRBV6-5 to TRBJ1-1, with 7 bases aligning to TRBD1. The CDR3 runs 13 residues. Germline lookup yields CDR1 MNHEY and CDR2 SVGAGI. The trim removed 2 bases at V and 8 bases at J, leaving 5 bases unmatched.

The chain carries TRBV5-8 and TRBJ2-3, with TRBD2 matching 11 bases. This CDR3 spans 16 amino acids. With 0 bases clipped from V and 2 bases from J, the junction kept 2 bases outside the gene matches. In germline, CDR1 is SGHTS, CDR2 YDEGEE. The CDR3: CASSLGLAGSTDTQYF. The CDR3 DNA reads as TGTGCCAGCAGCTTGGGACTAGCGGGGTCCACAGATACGCAGTATTTT.

The J gene is TRBJ2-2, the V gene TRBV19; D may be TRBD1 (5 bases). CDR3 length: 14 residues. V was pared by 6 bases and J by 4 bases, with 12 bases between. Germline lookup yields CDR1 LNHDA and CDR2 SQIVND (reference sequence). Here the CDR3 DNA reads TGTGCCAGTAGCCAACAGGTGGGCACCGGGGAGCTGTTTTTT. Amino acid sequence: CASSQQVGTGELFF.

The chain links TRBV28 to TRBJ1-5; D gene unclear. Germline lookup yields CDR1 MDHEN and CDR2 SYDVKM. This CDR3 is built from 19 residues. V lost 3 bases to trimming and J lost 7 bases, with 28 bases between them. DNA for the CDR3: TGTGCCAGCAGTTTGGCCCGAGTGGGATGGTACCGGGGAGGGCAGCCCCAGCATTTT. Amino acid sequence: CASSLARVGWYRGGQPQHF.

This chain uses TRBV28 with TRBJ2-5; 8 bases fit TRBD1. J gave up 4 bases and V 6 bases, and 10 bases lay outside the gene matches. This CDR3 is built from 15 residues. Per the germline V gene, CDR1 is MDHEN and CDR2 is SYDVKM. This CDR3 reads CASSPYNRGSETQYF. CDR3 in DNA: TGTGCCAGCAGCCCCTACAACAGGGGGTCAGAGACCCAGTACTTC.

The chain carries TRBV6-1 and TRBJ1-2, with a possible D match to TRBD1 (6 bases). Germline loops: CDR1 MNHNS, CDR2 SASEGT. Trimming took off 2 bases at V and 4 bases at J, with 11 bases between the two ends. There are 14 residues in the CDR3. CDR3 DNA sequence: TGTGCCAGCAGTGAATACGGACAGTTCTATGGCTACACCTTC. Its protein is CASSEYGQFYGYTF.

The J gene is TRBJ1-1, the V gene TRBV28, with D maybe TRBD1 (6 bases). CDR3 length: 12 amino acids. Germline CDR1 is MDHEN and CDR2 is SYDVKM. Deletions cut 10 bases from V and 3 bases from J, with 12 bases between. This chain's CDR3 is CAIQGIHTEAFF. The CDR3 nucleotides are TGTGCCATCCAGGGGATTCACACTGAAGCTTTCTTT. Variable domain in full (rest from reference TRBV28 and TRBJ1-1): DVKVTQSSRYLVKRTGEKVFLECVQDMDHENMFWYRQDPGLGLRLIYFSYDVKMKEKGDIPEGYSVSREKKERFSLILESASTNQTSMYLCAIQGIHTEAFFGQGTRLTVV.

The chain carries TRBV30 and TRBJ1-2, with 7 bases identical to TRBD1. The CDR3 contains 11 residues. Per germline, CDR1 GTSNPN and CDR2 SVGIG (reference sequence). The ends lost 3 bases at V and 9 bases at J; junction bases unmatched: 4. The CDR3 reads CAWSRGDSYTF. The CDR3 coding sequence is TGTGCCTGGAGCAGGGGGGATAGCTACACCTTC.

The chain links TRBV18 to TRBJ2-1, with 10 nucleotides matching TRBD1. This CDR3 is built from 15 residues. V lost 2 bases to trimming and J lost 6 bases; unmatched junction nucleotides: 4. Germline values: CDR1 KGHSH, CDR2 LQKENI. The CDR3 reads CASSPRDRGSNEQFF. In nucleotides, the CDR3 is TGTGCCAGCTCACCAAGGGACAGGGGAAGCAATGAGCAGTTCTTC.

V gene TRBV7-9 combines with J gene TRBJ1-2; no firm D call. CDR1 and CDR2 from the germline V gene are SEHNR and FQNEAQ (reference sequence). V was cut by 2 bases and J by 4 bases, with 17 bases left in between. This CDR3 has 16 amino acids. CDR3 region: CASSLLGIHSTYGYTF. CDR3 nucleotide sequence: TGTGCCAGCAGCTTATTGGGCATACATAGTACCTATGGCTACACCTTC.

The CDR3, as DNA: TGTGCCAGCGAATCTCGGGGGAGGAGGGACGGGACTGAAGCTTTCTTT. This sequence encodes CASESRGRRDGTEAFF. The chain links TRBV28 to TRBJ1-1, with D possibly matching TRBD1 (5 bases). From germline, CDR1 is MDHEN and CDR2 SYDVKM. Trimming took 8 bases from V and 5 from J, leaving 24 bases between them. The CDR3 extends over 16 amino acids.

The chain couples TRBV18 to TRBJ1-2; 9 nucleotides agree with TRBD1. Looked up from germline, CDR1 is KGHSH and CDR2 is LQKENI. The J segment lost 4 bases and the V segment lost 4 bases, leaving 10 bases of the junction unmatched. CDR3 length: 16 amino acids. CDR3 amino acids: CASSQPGQGPVYGYTF. CDR3 nucleotides: TGTGCCAGCTCACAACCGGGACAGGGACCCGTCTATGGCTACACCTTC.

The chain links TRBV4-1 to TRBJ2-3, with 10 bases identical to TRBD1. CDR1 MGHRA and CDR2 YSYEKL come from the germline V gene. V dropped 4 bases and J dropped 2; count of bases not matched to a gene: 6. The CDR3 covers 16 residues. The DNA of the CDR3 is TGCGCCAGCAGCCGTACCGGGACAGGGGACACAGATACGCAGTATTTT. Amino acids: CASSRTGTGDTDTQYF.

The genes are TRBV19 and TRBJ2-6; TRBD1 might be the D (5 bases). With 1 base removed from V and 1 base from J, the gap between germline ends came to 11 bases. CDR3 length: 17 amino acids. Per germline, CDR1 LNHDA and CDR2 SQIVND (reference sequence). The CDR3 protein is CASSIGIRVSGANVLTF. Written as DNA, the CDR3 is TGTGCCAGTAGTATAGGGATCAGGGTTTCTGGGGCCAACGTCCTGACTTTC. Complete variable domain (other parts from reference TRBV19 and TRBJ2-6): DGGITQSPKYLFRKEGQNVTLSCEQNLNHDAMYWYRQDPGQGLRLIYYSQIVNDFQKGDIAEGYSVSREKKESFPLTVTSAQKNPTAFYLCASSIGIRVSGANVLTFGAGSRLTVL.

In its sample, this clone is medium-sized. The V and J genes are TRBV7-9 and TRBJ2-5, with TRBD2 as a possible D gene (6 bases). This CDR3 contains 14 residues. Trimming took off 3 bases at V and 2 bases at J, with 10 bases between the two ends. Germline CDR1 SEHNR, CDR2 FQNEAQ (reference sequence). CDR3 sequence reads: CASSLARDQETQYF. The DNA for the CDR3 is TGTGCCAGCAGCTTGGCGCGGGATCAAGAGACCCAGTACTTC. The full variable domain, rest sourced from reference TRBV7-9 and TRBJ2-5, is DTGVSQNPRHKITKRGQNVTFRCDPISEHNRLYWYRQTLGQGPEFLTYFQNEAQLEKSRLLSDRFSAERPKGSFSTLEIQRTEQGDSAMYLCASSLARDQETQYFGPGTRLLVL.

The chain carries TRBV2 and TRBJ2-7; the D is unclear. CDR3 size: 14 residues. The germline CDR1 and CDR2 sequences are SNHLY and FYNNEI. Trimming pared 2 bases from V and 5 bases from J, leaving 13 bases between. CDR3 protein: CASSELTYYNEQYF. DNA for the CDR3: TGTGCCAGCAGTGAATTAACCTATTATAACGAGCAGTACTTC.

This chain joins TRBV7-2 and TRBJ1-4, with TRBD1 as a possible D gene (6 bases). The germline V gene encodes CDR1 SGHTA and CDR2 FQGNSA. The V end lost 0 bases, the J end lost 8 bases, and 13 bases lay between the germline ends. The CDR3 is 15 amino acids. CDR3 sequence reads: CASSLAPTGKEKLFF. As DNA, the CDR3 is TGTGCCAGCAGCTTAGCGCCAACAGGGAAGGAAAAACTGTTTTTT.

V usage is TRBV7-8 and J usage is TRBJ2-5; 7 positions match TRBD1. J lost 0 bases, V lost 1 base, and 8 bases had no gene match. There are 17 residues in the CDR3. Germline V lookup: CDR1 SGHVS, CDR2 FQNEAQ. The CDR3 reads CASSLVGGTENQETQYF. The CDR3 DNA reads as TGTGCCAGCAGCTTAGTAGGGGGCACGGAGAACCAAGAGACCCAGTACTTC. The complete variable domain, with remaining parts taken from reference TRBV7-8 and TRBJ2-5, reads GAGVSQSPRYKVAKRGQDVALRCDPISGHVSLFWYQQALGQGPEFLTYFQNEAQLDKSGLPSDRFFAERPEGSVSTLKIQRTQQEDSAVYLCASSLVGGTENQETQYFGPGTRLLVL.